These T cell receptor beta chains were read from a single sample in a study of blood T cell repertoires in COVID-19. Some clones are missing from TCRdb's copy, which holds only in-frame ones; the method was immunoSEQ multiplex PCR. The top ten clones hold roughly 1.4% of a sample with hundreds of thousands of clones, around 86% of them seen once. Sequenced material: peripheral blood. The receptors were gathered from a woman in her twenties or thirties with active or convalescent COVID-19. The CDR3 runs from the conserved cysteine through the conserved F or W. A D gene is named only where the DNA matches it firmly. The size field is filled for only some rows; it gives once, few, many or a size class.

TRBV4-1	NA	TRBJ1-1	TRBD1	TGCGCCAGCAGCCAAGATGGGACAGGGAGAGGGAACACTGAAGCTTTCTTT	CASSQDGTGRGNTEAFF
TRBV2	NA	TRBJ1-4	TRBD1	TGTGCCAGCAGTGACGGGACAGGGTTGAATGAAAAACTGTTTTTT	CASSDGTGLNEKLFF
TRBV5-4	NA	TRBJ2-3	NA	TGTGCCAGCGGGAGGCGGCAGACTAGCACAGATACGCAGTATTTT	CASGRRQTSTDTQYF
TRBV6-5	NA	TRBJ2-3	TRBD1	TGTGCCAGCAGTCCCACCGGGACAGGGGCAGATACGCAGTATTTT	CASSPTGTGADTQYF
TRBV6-5	NA	TRBJ1-2	NA	TGTGCCAGCACCATAGACCTCGGGGACTATGGCTACACCTTC	CASTIDLGDYGYTF
TRBV2	few	TRBJ1-5	NA	TGTGCCAGCAGCGACGAGGGGGTGAGGGATCAGCCCCAGCATTTT	CASSDEGVRDQPQHF
TRBV21-1	NA	TRBJ1-5	NA	TGTGCCAGCAGCAAAGCTAGTAGTGGAGATTGGGGGGGGCATCGTCAGCCCCAGCATTTT	CASSKASSGDWGGHRQPQHF
TRBV6-2/TRBV6-3	NA	TRBJ2-1	TRBD2	TGTGCCAGCAGCCTGGGACTAGCGGCTTCCTACAATGAGCAGTTCTTC	CASSLGLAASYNEQFF
TRBV7-9	NA	TRBJ1-4	TRBD1	TGTGCCAGCAGCCTAGAAAGGGGGCATGATGAAAAACTGTTTTTT	CASSLERGHDEKLFF
TRBV11-2	NA	TRBJ1-6	NA	TGTGCCAGCAGCCCGGATGCCTGGGGCAACCAAGATTCGGCCCTCCACTTT	CASSPDAWGNQDSALHF
TRBV10-3	NA	TRBJ2-3	NA	TGTGCCGCGGTCCAAGATGCGATCGCGGTGACAGATACGCAGTATTTT	CAAVQDAIAVTDTQYF
TRBV10-1	NA	TRBJ2-1	NA	TGCGCCAGCAGTGAGTCCGAGCTAAATGAGCAGTTCTTC	CASSESELNEQFF
TRBV6-1	NA	TRBJ1-1	NA	TGTGCCAGCAGTGAAGGGACCCTGGACTATTCTGAAGCTTTCTTT	CASSEGTLDYSEAFF
TRBV6-5	NA	TRBJ2-1	TRBD2	TGTGCCAGCAAGGCTAGCGGAAATCTAAACAATGAGCAGTTCTTC	CASKASGNLNNEQFF
TRBV5-6	NA	TRBJ2-7	TRBD1	TGTGCCAGCAGCTTACTTGACAGGGACCACGAGCAGTACTTC	CASSLLDRDHEQYF
TRBV21-1	NA	TRBJ2-5	NA	TGTGCCAGCAGCAAAGTGCGAACAGCAGAGACCCAGTACTTC	CASSKVRTAETQYF
TRBV5-1	NA	TRBJ2-2	NA	TGCGCCAGCAGCTTGGCCTTAGGGGCGAACACCGGGGAGCTGTTTTTT	CASSLALGANTGELFF
TRBV15	once	TRBJ1-2	NA	TGTGCCACCAGCACGACAGTTAACTATGGCTACACCTTC	CATSTTVNYGYTF
TRBV19	few	TRBJ1-2	NA	TGTGCCAGTAGTATGGGACACCTGTATGGCTACACCTTC	CASSMGHLYGYTF
TRBV5-1	NA	TRBJ1-1	NA	TGCGCCAGCTGGGGTGGGGGGTTGAACACTGAAGCTTTCTTT	CASWGGGLNTEAFF
TRBV4-2	once	TRBJ1-2	NA	TGTGCCAGCAGCCAAGAGGTTCCAGGGAAGGGCTACACCTTC	CASSQEVPGKGYTF
TRBV5-1	NA	TRBJ1-4	NA	TGCGCCAGCAGGGGGGCGGTAATTAATAATGAAAAACTGTTTTTT	CASRGAVINNEKLFF
TRBV27	NA	TRBJ2-7	NA	TGTGCCAGCAGTTCTTTGGACTCGTCCTACGAGCAGTACTTC	CASSSLDSSYEQYF
TRBV27	NA	TRBJ1-1	NA	TGTGCCAGCAGTTTAAGTTCGGGGGGGTGGACTGAAGCTTTCTTT	CASSLSSGGWTEAFF
TRBV4-1	NA	TRBJ2-1	TRBD2	TGCGCCAGCAGCCAAGATTCTCGGGGGGCCTACAATGAGCAGTTCTTC	CASSQDSRGAYNEQFF
TRBV4-1	NA	TRBJ1-1	NA	TGCGCCAGCAGCCCAATTCCACGGGAGCGATTGAACACTGAAGCTTTCTTT	CASSPIPRERLNTEAFF
TRBV6-4	NA	TRBJ2-1	NA	TGTGCCAGCAGTGCCCGGGACTCAGTCAATGAGCAGTTCTTC	CASSARDSVNEQFF
TRBV5-8	NA	TRBJ2-1	NA	TGTGCCAGCAGCTTATCTGGCCAGGGTGGTCAGTTCTTC	CASSLSGQGGQFF
TRBV29-1	NA	TRBJ1-2	TRBD1	TGCAGCGTTGGTGATTGGGACAGGGGGAACTATGGCTACACCTTC	CSVGDWDRGNYGYTF
TRBV6-6	few	TRBJ1-5	NA	TGTGCCAGCAGTTACGCCGGTAATCAGCCCCAGCATTTT	CASSYAGNQPQHF
TRBV5-4	NA	TRBJ1-1	TRBD1	TGTGCCAGCAGCACGGGTGGAAACAGGGGGAGCACTGAAGCTTTCTTT	CASSTGGNRGSTEAFF
TRBV7-8	NA	TRBJ2-7	TRBD1	TGTGCCAGCAGCTCCGGGACAGGGGGCTTTTCTGTCTACGAGCAGTACTTC	CASSSGTGGFSVYEQYF
TRBV7-9	NA	TRBJ2-1	TRBD1	TGTGCCAGCAGCTCCGGGACAGACAATGAGCAGTTCTTC	CASSSGTDNEQFF
TRBV10-3	once	TRBJ2-7	NA	TGTGCCATCAGTGAGAACGAGCTAGTCTACGAGCAGTACTTC	CAISENELVYEQYF
TRBV18	few	TRBJ1-2	TRBD1	TGTGCCAGCTCACCAGACAGGGGACATGGCTACACCTTC	CASSPDRGHGYTF
TRBV15	NA	TRBJ1-1	TRBD1	TGTGCCACCAGCAGAAGACCGGGACAGGGGATGACTGAAGCTTTCTTT	CATSRRPGQGMTEAFF
TRBV11-2	NA	TRBJ2-7	TRBD1	TGTGCCAGCACGCACTACGCGGGGGGCGGACAGGGGGACGGGGACGAGCAGTACTTC	CASTHYAGGGQGDGDEQYF
TRBV6-6	NA	TRBJ1-2	NA	TGTGCCAGCAGTCACCCTTCGGGGGGCGCGGTCGGATATGGCTACACCTTC	CASSHPSGGAVGYGYTF
TRBV19	NA	TRBJ1-2	NA	TGTGCCAGTAGTATAGGAAACAGCCACTATGGCTACACCTTC	CASSIGNSHYGYTF
TRBV3-1/TRBV3-2	NA	TRBJ2-7	TRBD2	TGTGCCAGCAGCCAAGGACTAGCGGCATACTACGAGCAGTACTTC	CASSQGLAAYYEQYF
TRBV19	once	TRBJ1-5	NA	TGTGCCAGTAGTAACGGCCGGGCAGGGAATGGCAATCAGCCCCAGCATTTT	CASSNGRAGNGNQPQHF
TRBV5-4	NA	TRBJ2-1	NA	TGTGCCAGCAGCCCACACGGGGGAAACAATGAGCAGTTCTTC	CASSPHGGNNEQFF
TRBV4-1	once	TRBJ2-4	TRBD2	TGCGCCAGCAGCCAAGTCCCGTTAGCGGGAGTAAGCAAAAACATTCAGTACTTC	CASSQVPLAGVSKNIQYF